Below, 4 T cell receptor beta chains from the same sample are listed, as sequenced in a study. TCRdb re-derived calls from the 5' RACE reads in MiXCR, one entry per CDR3 protein. The sample lists approximately 9,000 distinct CDR3 sequences; approximately 31% were seen once. Tregs were sorted as CD4+CD25+CD127-/low cells. Material: Tregs sorted from blood. The receptor set was obtained from a female donor with breast cancer.

The CDR3 here is CSASWSGVADTQYF. CDR3 DNA sequence: TGCAGTGCTAGCTGGAGCGGGGTGGCAGATACGCAGTATTTT. The chain has TRBV20-1 and TRBJ2-3, with TRBD2 identical over 7 bases. Trimming took 3 bases from V and 4 from J; bases not matched to a gene: 7. The length of the CDR3 is 14 residues. The germline gives CDR1 DFQATT, CDR2 SNEGSKA (reference sequence).

This clonotype was seen more than once but under ten times. J is TRBJ1-2 and V is TRBV5-1, with 7 nucleotides matching TRBD1. With 1 base clipped from V and 2 bases from J, the junction kept 8 bases outside the gene matches. The CDR3 length is 16 residues. Germline V gene lookup returns CDR1 SGHRS and CDR2 YFSETQ. In nucleotides, the CDR3 is TGCGCCAGCAGCTTGATGGACAGGCCGACCAACTATGGCTACACCTTC. It is translated as CASSLMDRPTNYGYTF.

V and J are TRBV25-1 and TRBJ2-5; no clear D gene. Germline values: CDR1 MGHDK, CDR2 SYGVNS. Trimming took off 7 bases at V and 3 bases at J, with 15 bases between the two ends. This CDR3 is 14 amino acids long. As DNA, the CDR3 is TGTGCCAGCAAAATACGGCGGTTGAAAGAGACCCAGTACTTC. It is translated as CASKIRRLKETQYF.

As for this clonotype: The junction does not match germline at one end; this may be a read error. The chain is built from TRBV30 and TRBJ1-1; D remains ambiguous. The CDR3 spans 15 residues. Germline CDR1 and CDR2: GTSNPN and SVGIG (reference sequence). The CDR3: CACRKGWAQNTEALF. The CDR3 region has the DNA TGTGCCTGTCGAAAAGGGTGGGCCCAGAACACTGAAGCTCTCTTT.